This section outlines one T cell receptor beta chain sequence together with its context. The sample belongs to a study of blood T cell repertoires in COVID-19. Whole-study context: Sites across the United States, Italy and Spain contributed samples from acute and convalescent COVID-19. The analysed material was cDNA or gDNA that came from T cells, B-cell-depleted T cells, or PBMCs.

In the original processing: Reference gene primer amplification gave estimated nucleated cell counts. Repertoires were generated with immunoSEQ multiplex PCR, while TCRdb's copy carries only in-frame clones and drops some. V and J calls and clone size are as listed in that table; D and trimming were resolved from the DNA. The data contain under 20,000 clones, 75% to 90% of them singletons. The CDR3 contains 14 residues. Germline loops: CDR1 MNHEY, CDR2 SMNVEV (reference sequence). With 6 bases removed from V and 2 bases from J, the gap between germline ends came to 11 bases. The TCR sequence derives from an older man with acute or convalescent COVID-19. Material for sequencing was peripheral blood. V gene TRBV27 combines with J gene TRBJ1-5; the D is unclear. CDR3 nucleotide sequence: TGTGCCAGCAGCGACCGGAGGGGCAATCAGCCCCAGCATTTT. It codes for CASSDRRGNQPQHF.